This TCR beta chain was recorded in a study of T cell responses to AZD1222 COVID-19 vaccine. The germline V gene has CDR1 SEHNR and CDR2 FQNEAQ (reference sequence). This CDR3 has 15 residues. Trimming took off 1 base at V and 9 bases at J, with 13 bases between the two ends. A word on this clone: What it recognizes is unknown.

General observations from the study: Donors, mostly white British, included more females; clonal diversity was possibly underestimated.

Sequencing used immunoSEQ multiplex PCR; TCRdb keeps in-frame clones, though not all of them. The repertoire holds hundreds of thousands of clones, with about 93% as singletons. The receptor's source is an adult in good health. The sequences come from peripheral blood, collected on day 0 of MenACWY control vaccination. The gene calls are TRBV7-9 and TRBJ1-6; no clear D gene. The CDR3 here is CASSLGGALGSPLHF. The CDR3 DNA follows: TGTGCCAGCAGCTTAGGGGGAGCTTTGGGTTCACCCCTCCACTTT.